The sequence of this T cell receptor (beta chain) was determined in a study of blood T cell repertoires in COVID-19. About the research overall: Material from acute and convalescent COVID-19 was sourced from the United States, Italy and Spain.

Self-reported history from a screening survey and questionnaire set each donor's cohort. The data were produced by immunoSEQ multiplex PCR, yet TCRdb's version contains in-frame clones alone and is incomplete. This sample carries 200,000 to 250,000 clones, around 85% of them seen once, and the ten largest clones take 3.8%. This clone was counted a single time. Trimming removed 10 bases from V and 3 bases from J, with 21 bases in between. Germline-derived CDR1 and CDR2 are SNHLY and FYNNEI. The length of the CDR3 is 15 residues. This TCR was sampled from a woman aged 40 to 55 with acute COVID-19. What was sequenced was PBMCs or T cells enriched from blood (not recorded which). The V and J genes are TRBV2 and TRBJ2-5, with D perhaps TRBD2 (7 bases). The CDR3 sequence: CATTGGGRGKETQYF. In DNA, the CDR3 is TGTGCCACTACCGGCGGGGGAAGGGGGAAAGAGACCCAGTACTTC. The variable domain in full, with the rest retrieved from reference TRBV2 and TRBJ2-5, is EPEVTQTPSHQVTQMGQEVILRCVPISNHLYFYWYRQILGQKVEFLVSFYNNEISEKSEIFDDQFSVERPDGSNFTLKIRSTKLEDSAMYFCATTGGGRGKETQYFGPGTRLLVL.